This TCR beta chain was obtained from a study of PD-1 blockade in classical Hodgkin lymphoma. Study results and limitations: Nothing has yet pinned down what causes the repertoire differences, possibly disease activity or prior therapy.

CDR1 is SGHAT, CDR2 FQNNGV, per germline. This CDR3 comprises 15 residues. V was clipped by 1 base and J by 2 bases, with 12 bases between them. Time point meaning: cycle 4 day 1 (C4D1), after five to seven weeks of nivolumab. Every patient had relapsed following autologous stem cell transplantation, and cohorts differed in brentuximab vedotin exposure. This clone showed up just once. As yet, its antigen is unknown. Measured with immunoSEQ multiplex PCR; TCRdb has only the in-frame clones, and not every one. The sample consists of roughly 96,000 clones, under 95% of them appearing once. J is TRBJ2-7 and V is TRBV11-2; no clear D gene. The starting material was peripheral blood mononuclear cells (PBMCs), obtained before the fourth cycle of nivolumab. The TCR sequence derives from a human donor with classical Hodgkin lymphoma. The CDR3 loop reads CASSLGPTVTYEQYF. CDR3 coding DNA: TGTGCCAGCAGCTTAGGGCCTACAGTTACCTACGAGCAGTACTTC. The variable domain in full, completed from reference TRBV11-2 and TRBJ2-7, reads EAGVAQSPRYKIIEKRQSVAFWCNPISGHATLYWYQQILGQGPKLLIQFQNNGVVDDSQLPKDRFSAERLKGVDSTLKIQPAKLEDSAVYLCASSLGPTVTYEQYFGPGTRLTVT.